The 27 T cell receptor beta chains given below trace back to one sample, sequenced in a study of T cells after yellow fever vaccination. TCRdb called the 5' RACE reads again in MiXCR, with one record for every CDR3 protein. The repertoire holds around 350,000 distinct CDR3 sequences, with 11% as singletons. The sequencing here drew on PBMCs, taken on the day of the first yellow fever vaccination. Source of these receptors: a man between 18 and 29 years old who received the YFV17D yellow fever vaccine.

This clonotype was seen many times. The chain carries TRBV20-1 and TRBJ1-1, with D perhaps TRBD1 (5 bases). CDR1 is DFQATT, CDR2 SNEGSKA, per germline (reference sequence). This CDR3 region has 14 residues. Trimming left V 5 bases short and J 0 bases short, with 13 bases between. CDR3 bases: TGCAGTGCTCTCACGGGACGGCTGAACACTGAAGCTTTCTTT. Translated: CSALTGRLNTEAFF.

The sample holds a few counts of this clonotype. The V call is TRBV3-1, the J call TRBJ2-1, with TRBD2 matching 7 bases. CDR1 is LGHDT, CDR2 YNNKEL, per germline (reference sequence). The CDR3 is 17 residues long. J gave up 5 bases and V 1 base, and 11 bases lay outside the gene matches. The CDR3 DNA is TGTGCCAGCAGCCAAGGGTCCCGGGTCGCGGGGGACAATGAGCAGTTCTTC. Translation gives CASSQGSRVAGDNEQFF.

The rearrangement joins TRBV12-3 or TRBV12-4 to TRBJ2-1; 9 nucleotides match TRBD2. Germline trimming cut 6 bases from V and 9 bases from J; bases unmatched to any gene: 12. The CDR3 length is 15 residues. The CDR3 DNA reads as TGTGCCAGCAGCCCCCCAGGGCGGGGGGGCTTTGAGCAGTTCTTC. Its protein product is CASSPPGRGGFEQFF.

The CDR3 here is CASSLGLNTVGDEQFF. In nucleotides, the CDR3 is TGTGCCAGCAGCTTAGGTCTAAACACAGTGGGCGATGAGCAGTTCTTC. This chain connects TRBV11-3 to TRBJ2-1; D is ambiguous. Germline CDR1 reads SGHNT; CDR2 reads YENEEA. This CDR3 has 16 residues. V was clipped by 1 base and J by 8 bases, with 18 bases between them.

The chain couples TRBV20-1 to TRBJ2-1; D call uncertain. CDR1 is DFQATT, CDR2 SNEGSKA, per germline (reference sequence). The CDR3 loop spans 11 amino acids. CDR3 sequence: CSSDPYNEQFF. The CDR3, as DNA: TGCTCCTCTGACCCTTACAATGAGCAGTTCTTC.

This clonotype was detected a few times. The chain employs TRBV5-4 and TRBJ2-3, with 7 nucleotides matching TRBD1. CDR3 length equals 17 residues. Germline CDR1 SGHNT, CDR2 YYREEE (reference sequence). V lost 3 bases and J lost 0; bases outside the gene matches: 10. The CDR3 DNA follows: TGTGCCAGCAGCTGGCGATCAGGGGGTACTAGCACAGATACGCAGTATTTT. Translating it yields CASSWRSGGTSTDTQYF. Full variable domain (rest looked up from reference TRBV5-4 and TRBJ2-3): ETGVTQSPTHLIKTRGQQVTLRCSSQSGHNTVSWYQQALGQGPQFIFQYYREEENGRGNFPPRFSGLQFPNYSSELNVNALELDDSALYLCASSWRSGGTSTDTQYFGPGTRLTVL.

The chain joins TRBV18 to TRBJ2-3, with 9 bases aligning to TRBD1. V lost 2 bases, J lost 6 bases, and 3 bases stayed unmatched. CDR1 KGHSH and CDR2 LQKENI come from the germline V gene. This CDR3 region has 14 residues. The CDR3 DNA is TGTGCCAGCTCACCAGCGACAGGGGGGGATACGCAGTATTTT. It encodes CASSPATGGDTQYF.

This clonotype was detected many times. The rearrangement uses TRBV20-1 and TRBJ1-1; 9 bases map to TRBD1. The ends lost 0 bases at V and 6 bases at J; junction bases unmatched: 11. Per germline, CDR1 DFQATT and CDR2 SNEGSKA (reference sequence). The CDR3 covers 16 residues. The CDR3 DNA follows: TGCAGTGCTAGAGATGCAGGACAGGGGCACTATGCTGAAGCTTTCTTT. This codes for CSARDAGQGHYAEAFF.

A few counts support this clonotype. This chain uses TRBV29-1 with TRBJ1-4, with TRBD1 identical over 7 bases. Unmatched junction bases numbered 2, after V lost 0 bases and J lost 4 bases. The germline gives CDR1 SQVTM, CDR2 ANQGSEA. The CDR3 loop spans 14 amino acids. CDR3 sequence: CSVEEQGGNEKLFF. The CDR3 bases are TGCAGCGTTGAAGAGCAGGGGGGTAATGAAAAACTGTTTTTT. The variable domain in full, completed from reference TRBV29-1 and TRBJ1-4, reads SAVISQKPSRDICQRGTSLTIQCQVDSQVTMMFWYRQQPGQSLTLIATANQGSEATYESGFVIDKFPISRPNLTFSTLTVSNMSPEDSSIYLCSVEEQGGNEKLFFGSGTQLSVL.

This clonotype has just a few counts. This chain connects TRBV5-1 to TRBJ2-1; 9 bases are a match to TRBD1. V lost 4 bases and J lost 3; bases outside the gene matches: 5. Germline assignment: CDR1 SGHRS and CDR2 YFSETQ. The CDR3 spans 15 residues. In nucleotides, the CDR3 is TGCGCCAGCAGCGGGGGGACAGGGAACTACAATGAGCAGTTCTTC. This sequence encodes CASSGGTGNYNEQFF.

This clonotype was seen at least ten times. The genes are TRBV7-2 and TRBJ2-3; 10 bases agree with TRBD2. The CDR3 length is 15 residues. The germline V gene encodes CDR1 SGHTA and CDR2 FQGNSA. V lost 4 bases, J lost 6 bases, and 7 bases stayed unmatched. The CDR3 loop reads CASSSRTSGVDTQYF. In nucleotides, the CDR3 is TGTGCCAGCAGCTCCCGGACTAGCGGCGTCGATACGCAGTATTTT.

V usage is TRBV25-1 and J usage is TRBJ2-1; D perhaps matches TRBD2 (7 bases). This CDR3 has 15 residues. The ends were cut back, 4 bases at V and 8 bases at J, with 18 bases in the middle. Germline CDR1 reads MGHDK; CDR2 reads SYGVNS. The CDR3 sequence is CASSGGGGARDEQFF. The CDR3 DNA follows: TGTGCCAGCAGTGGGGGTGGGGGGGCCCGGGATGAGCAGTTCTTC.

The rearrangement uses TRBV9 and TRBJ1-4; D unresolved. The ends were cut back, 2 bases at V and 8 bases at J, with 13 bases in the middle. The germline gives CDR1 SGDLS, CDR2 YYNGEE. CDR3 length: 14 residues. The CDR3 loop reads CASSVDGGGEKLFF. The DNA for the CDR3 is TGTGCCAGCAGCGTCGACGGAGGAGGGGAAAAACTGTTTTTT.

This clonotype has a handful of counts. The V and J genes are TRBV18 and TRBJ2-1; 9 bases are a match to TRBD1. V was pared by 6 bases and J by 0 bases, with 6 bases of the junction left unmatched. CDR1 is KGHSH and CDR2 is LQKENI in the germline V gene. CDR3 size: 16 residues. The CDR3: CASSHDRGYSYNEQFF. DNA for the CDR3: TGTGCCAGCTCTCACGACAGGGGGTACTCCTACAATGAGCAGTTCTTC.

The CDR3 bases are TGTGCCAGCAGCTTTGGTGGGGCCCCCACAGATACGCAGTATTTT. Protein sequence: CASSFGGAPTDTQYF. The chain has TRBV7-3 and TRBJ2-3, with D possibly TRBD1 on 5 matching bases. V was clipped by 3 bases and J by 2 bases, with 12 bases between them. This CDR3 contains 15 residues. From germline, CDR1 is SGHTA and CDR2 FQGTGA.

This clonotype has a count of ten or more. The chain employs TRBV5-4 and TRBJ1-4; D remains ambiguous. CDR1 and CDR2 (germline): SGHNT, YYREEE (reference sequence). V was trimmed by 4 bases and J by 13 bases, leaving 26 bases between them. The CDR3 runs to 16 residues. The CDR3 nucleotides are TGTGCCAGCAGCATAAACAGTGCTATATCCCCTGAAGGACTGTTTTTT. This encodes CASSINSAISPEGLFF.

The chain joins TRBV3-1 to TRBJ2-5; 7 nucleotides line up with TRBD1. This CDR3 has 20 residues. Germline V gene data show CDR1 as LGHDT and CDR2 as YNNKEL (reference sequence). Unmatched junction bases numbered 22, after V lost 5 bases and J lost 1 base. CDR3 sequence: CASSFFTGDPPMPPQETQYF. The CDR3 DNA reads TGTGCCAGCAGCTTCTTTACAGGGGACCCTCCAATGCCACCCCAAGAGACCCAGTACTTC.

A few counts support this clonotype. The rearrangement joins TRBV7-3 to TRBJ2-1; 9 bases fit TRBD2. Unmatched junction bases numbered 4, after V lost 1 base and J lost 0 bases. CDR1 is SGHTA, CDR2 FQGTGA, per germline. The CDR3 is made up of 17 amino acids. As DNA, the CDR3 is TGTGCCAGCAGCTTAAGAGCTAGCGGGGTCTCCTACAATGAGCAGTTCTTC. Protein sequence: CASSLRASGVSYNEQFF.

This sequence joins TRBV4-3 and TRBJ2-5; 12 bases line up with TRBD1. Germline V lookup: CDR1 LGHNA, CDR2 YSLEER. This CDR3 has 19 amino acids. V lost 0 bases and J lost 5; bases outside the gene matches: 13. In DNA, the CDR3 is TGCGCCAGCAGCCAAGATCGTTGGGGGACAGGGGGCTTCGGTGAGACCCAGTACTTC. Residues: CASSQDRWGTGGFGETQYF.

This clonotype came up a few times. V and J are TRBV5-1 and TRBJ2-7, with D possibly matching TRBD1 (7 bases). The CDR3 runs to 15 residues. Germline CDR1 SGHRS, CDR2 YFSETQ. V lost 4 bases, J lost 4 bases, and 18 bases lay in between. As DNA, the CDR3 is TGCGCCAGCAGCCTCCAGGGGGGAAGCATATACGAGCAGTACTTC. Translated: CASSLQGGSIYEQYF.

This clonotype was counted a single time. This rearrangement joins TRBV7-3 to TRBJ2-3, with D tentatively TRBD1 or TRBD2 (5 bases each). The germline CDR1 and CDR2 sequences are SGHTA and FQGTGA. Trimming took 5 bases from V and 7 from J, leaving 19 bases between them. CDR3 length equals 15 residues. The CDR3 sequence is CASSPSGTSPNTQYF. The CDR3 DNA reads as TGTGCCAGCAGCCCCTCCGGGACCTCACCCAATACGCAGTATTTT.

The V and J genes are TRBV10-3 and TRBJ1-1; TRBD1 might be the D (5 bases). Per the germline V gene, CDR1 is ENHRY and CDR2 is SYGVKD. V shed 7 bases and J shed 3 bases, with 15 bases lying between them. This CDR3 has 14 amino acids. The CDR3 region is CAITRQSGDTEAFF. Written as DNA, the CDR3 is TGTGCCATCACCCGACAGTCGGGGGACACTGAAGCTTTCTTT.

The chain's CDR3 is CASRAAGRSYEQYV. CDR3 coding DNA: TGTGCCAGCAGGGCAGCGGGGCGCTCCTACGAGCAGTACGTC. This chain uses TRBV6-2 or TRBV6-3 with TRBJ2-7, with TRBD2 matching over 7 bases. The V gene end was trimmed by 6 bases and the J gene end by 0 bases; junction bases not matched to a gene: 5. The CDR3 has 14 residues. Germline V gives CDR1 MNHEY, CDR2 SVGEGT.

The rearrangement joins TRBV7-9 to TRBJ2-2; TRBD2 agrees at 8 bases. J was trimmed by 4 bases and V by 3 bases; bases with no gene match: 7. Germline CDR1 SEHNR, CDR2 FQNEAQ (reference sequence). The CDR3 runs to 16 residues. The CDR3 nucleotides are TGTGCCAGCAGCTTCGGGGGGGCAGATGGCACCGGGGAGCTGTTTTTT. Translation: CASSFGGADGTGELFF.

This clonotype occurred a few times. The V and J genes are TRBV5-1 and TRBJ1-5; D is possibly TRBD1 (5 bases). Per the germline V gene, CDR1 is SGHRS and CDR2 is YFSETQ. The V end lost 0 bases, the J end lost 5 bases, and 9 bases lay between the germline ends. CDR3 length: 14 amino acids. The chain's CDR3 is CASSLALGDQPQHF. The DNA of the CDR3 is TGCGCCAGCAGCTTGGCCCTAGGGGATCAGCCCCAGCATTTT.

V is TRBV20-1 and J is TRBJ1-5; D is perhaps TRBD1 (5 bases). V was shortened by 6 bases and J by 4 bases, with 19 bases between the two germline ends. The germline V gene has CDR1 DFQATT and CDR2 SNEGSKA (reference sequence). The CDR3 runs 15 residues. The CDR3 nucleotides are TGCAGTGCCCACGAGACGTCGGGACTAAATCAGCCCCAGCATTTT. It is translated as CSAHETSGLNQPQHF.

V and J are TRBV7-9 and TRBJ1-3; 7 nucleotides match TRBD1. This CDR3 contains 16 residues. Germline lookup yields CDR1 SEHNR and CDR2 FQNEAQ (reference sequence). The V gene end was trimmed by 1 base and the J gene end by 0 bases; junction bases not matched to a gene: 3. The CDR3 nucleotides read TGTGCCAGCAGCTTAGAAGGGGGCGGCTCTGGAAACACCATATATTTT. It codes for CASSLEGGGSGNTIYF.